The 14 T cell receptor beta chains listed next were all sequenced from one sample in a study of CD8+CD57+ T cells in acquired aplastic anemia. TCR beta VDJ and CDR3 were profiled, and genomic DNA was the template. TCRdb independently ran MiXCR on the reads; one entry per CDR3 protein. The profile shows 400,000 to 450,000 distinct CDR3 sequences, about two thirds of them singletons. Sequenced material: sorted CD4+, CD8+, or CD8+CD57+ T cells (not recorded which) from PBMCs. These receptors were taken from a human donor in good health, serving as a control.

V gene TRBV19 combines with J gene TRBJ2-3, with 7 bases identical to TRBD2. Germline V CDR1 and CDR2: LNHDA, SQIVND (reference sequence). J was trimmed by 3 bases and V by 5 bases; bases with no gene match: 8. There are 15 residues in the CDR3. Here the CDR3 DNA reads TGTGCCAGTAGTGTGACTTGCGGGGGTACAGATACGCAGTATTTT. It yields the protein CASSVTCGGTDTQYF.

Worth noting for this clonotype: The conserved phenylalanine or tryptophan is not found at the CDR3 terminus, so this likely reflects a read error. It is unclear where the CDR3 begins or ends on the DNA, so no DNA is shown, and the CDR3 is as TCRdb lists it. V and J are TRBV19 and TRBJ1-2; TRBD1 is the table's D call and was not checked against the DNA. Counting both end residues, the CDR3 totals 15 amino acids. Germline CDR1 LNHDA, CDR2 SQIVND (reference sequence). CDR3 residues: CACSPGAGYEPLHFL.

There are a few counts of this clonotype. J is TRBJ1-2 and V is TRBV19, with a possible D match to TRBD1 (5 bases). V shed 8 bases and J shed 2 bases, with 12 bases lying between them. The CDR3 consists of 13 residues. In germline, CDR1 is LNHDA, CDR2 SQIVND (reference sequence). The CDR3 is CASSRGLNYGYTF. The CDR3 DNA sequence: TGTGCCAGTTCGAGGGGACTCAACTATGGCTACACCTTC.

In the case of this clonotype: One end of the junction is discordant with germline, which a read error may explain. This sequence joins TRBV6-1 and TRBJ1-2; D is perhaps TRBD1 (5 bases). This CDR3 region has 17 residues. Germline values: CDR1 MNHNS, CDR2 SASEGT. Written as DNA, the CDR3 is TGTGCCGGCAGTGAAGGCGGCGGTGGGGGGTTTGACTATGGCTACACCTTC. Translation gives CAGSEGGGGGFDYGYTF.

Comment on this clonotype: A junction boundary mismatches the germline segment, possibly from a read error. CDR3 loop: CASTKVGSYNHF. The CDR3, as DNA: TGTGCCAGCACCAAAGTGGGGTCCTACAACCACTTT. The V gene is TRBV5-1, the J gene TRBJ1-6; D call uncertain. CDR1 is SGHRS and CDR2 is YFSETQ in the germline V gene. This CDR3 spans 12 amino acids.

This clonotype has a count of ten or more. The chain recombines TRBV20-1 with TRBJ2-6; 8 nucleotides agree with TRBD2. Germline V gene data show CDR1 as DFQATT and CDR2 as SNEGSKA (reference sequence). After removal of 6 bases from V and 4 bases from J, the junction contained 5 bases not matched to a gene. The CDR3 spans 14 residues. CDR3 loop: CSAGGGQGANVLTF. Here the CDR3 DNA reads TGCAGTGCCGGGGGGGGGCAAGGGGCCAACGTCCTGACTTTC.

This clonotype was observed a single time. The chain is built from TRBV29-1 and TRBJ1-1; D is unclear. This CDR3 comprises 11 residues. Germline CDR1 reads SQVTM; CDR2 reads ANQGSEA. The chain's CDR3 is CTFGHGAEAFF. The DNA for the CDR3 is TGCACCTTCGGCCACGGTGCTGAAGCTTTCTTT.

The rearrangement joins TRBV5-1 to TRBJ1-2; D not resolved. CDR1 is SGHRS, CDR2 YFSETQ, per germline. The CDR3 length is 14 residues. Trimming pared 5 bases from V and 7 bases from J, leaving 18 bases between. CDR3 nucleotide sequence: TGCGCCAGCAGACCAGGACTATGTATTCTTGGCTACACCTTC. This codes for CASRPGLCILGYTF.

This clonotype was observed at least ten times. The chain employs TRBV11-3 and TRBJ2-7; perhaps TRBD2 as D (7 bases). The CDR3 is made up of 13 amino acids. Germline CDR1 reads SGHNT; CDR2 reads YENEEA. The V end was cut by 5 bases, the J end by 6 bases, with 14 bases between. CDR3 DNA: TGTGCCAGCAGCAGGGGGGGGAGGCGCGAGCAGTACTTC. Translated: CASSRGGRREQYF.

The chain carries TRBV12-3 or TRBV12-4 and TRBJ2-7; tentatively, D is TRBD2 (6 bases). The CDR3 covers 17 residues. V lost 3 bases and J 5 bases, leaving 23 bases between the germline ends. Here the CDR3 reads CASSFGRWGENQDEQYF. The CDR3, as DNA: TGTGCCAGCAGTTTCGGTCGTTGGGGGGAGAATCAGGACGAGCAGTACTTC.

Many counts were recorded for this clonotype. The chain joins TRBV7-3 to TRBJ2-5, with 8 bases matching TRBD2. Per germline, CDR1 SGHTA and CDR2 FQGTGA. V lost 5 bases and J lost 3; bases outside the gene matches: 8. This CDR3 spans 15 amino acids. The CDR3 sequence: CASSGRGGSEETQYF. In nucleotides, the CDR3 is TGTGCCAGCAGCGGCCGGGGGGGCTCCGAAGAGACCCAGTACTTC.

The table lists this clonotype with a count of one. Relative to the germline gene, one junction end is altered; a read error may explain this. The chain joins TRBV7-3 to TRBJ2-1; 13 bases agree with TRBD2. Germline values: CDR1 SGHTA, CDR2 FQGTGA. The CDR3 is 15 residues long. CDR3 in amino acids: CASGLGTSGIEEQFF. As DNA, the CDR3 is TGTGCCAGCGGCTTAGGGACTAGCGGGATTGAGGAGCAGTTCTTC.

The CDR3, as DNA: TGTGCCAGCAGCTTCACGAAACCGACAGGGGGTTTCTTT. It specifies CASSFTKPTGGFF. The genes are TRBV7-7 and TRBJ1-1, with TRBD1 matching 9 bases. Germline V gives CDR1 SSHAT, CDR2 FNYEAQ (reference sequence). V dropped 3 bases and J dropped 13; count of bases not matched to a gene: 9. CDR3 length equals 13 residues.

Concerning this clonotype itself: The junction shows a germline mismatch at one end, possibly a read error. This chain connects TRBV7-3 to TRBJ1-4; D is perhaps TRBD1 (5 bases). The CDR3 has 14 residues. CDR1 SGHTA and CDR2 FQGTGA come from the germline V gene. CDR3 protein: CATSRERGDEKLFF. CDR3 nucleotide sequence: TGTGCCACCAGCAGAGAGAGGGGAGATGAAAAGTTGTTTTTT. Drawing the rest from reference TRBV7-3 and TRBJ1-4, the complete variable domain is GAGVSQTPSNKVTEKGKYVELRCDPISGHTALYWYRQSLGQGPEFLIYFQGTGAADDSGLPNDRFFAVRPEGSVSTLKIQRTERGDSAVYLCATSRERGDEKLFFGSGTQLSVL.